What follows is one TCR beta chain and its context. The sample comes from a study of blood T cell repertoires in COVID-19. The overall study: The samples span acute and convalescent COVID-19 from the United States, Italy and Spain. PBMCs, B-cell-depleted T cells, or T cells were the source of the cDNA or gDNA that made up the material.

This CDR3 region has 15 residues. The V gene end was trimmed by 8 bases and the J gene end by 4 bases; junction bases not matched to a gene: 8. In germline, CDR1 is LNHDA, CDR2 SQIVND (reference sequence). While infection was still active, Seattle patients were enrolled and then followed longitudinally. In the authors' workflow: Amplification of reference gene primers was used by the study to estimate nucleated cell counts. Libraries were prepared by immunoSEQ multiplex PCR; TCRdb keeps only in-frame clonotypes and omits some of them. The V and J calls and clone size are taken from that table; D and trimming were inferred from the DNA. The table records 240,000 or so clones, roughly 76% of them present only once.

This receptor was taken from an elderly woman with COVID-19, enrolled during active disease. The chain recombines TRBV19 with TRBJ2-6, with TRBD1 matching over 7 bases. Input material: peripheral blood. The chain's CDR3 is CASSMTGTGANVLTF. As DNA, the CDR3 is TGTGCCAGTTCAATGACAGGGACCGGGGCCAACGTCCTGACTTTC.